A selection of T cell receptor beta chains follows, all from one sample in a study of HIV-infected children after antiretroviral therapy interruption. TCRdb processed the 3' RACE reads anew with MiXCR; each CDR3 protein has one entry. The data hold around 47,000 distinct CDR3 sequences, with roughly 4% observed a single time. The sequencing here drew on CD45RA+ CD4+ T cells from PBMCs, pooled from several time points, taken from a donor given antiretroviral therapy, either interrupted or continuous. The receptors shown here come from a pool of human donors with HIV. The CDR3 runs from the conserved cysteine through the conserved F or W. Each record gives: V gene, clone size, D gene, J gene, CDR3 protein, CDR3 DNA. A D gene is named only where the DNA matches it firmly. Clone size appears in some rows only: once, few, many, or a class for an expanded clone.

v_gene: TRBV4-1
abundance: NA
d_gene: NA
j_gene: TRBJ1-4
CDR3aa: CASSQPTEDEKLFF
CDR3nt: TGCGCCAGCAGCCAACCTACCGAGGACGAAAAACTGTTTTTT

v_gene: TRBV4-2
abundance: many
d_gene: TRBD1
j_gene: TRBJ1-2
CDR3aa: CASSQDSGQGRYGYTF
CDR3nt: TGTGCCAGCAGCCAAGATAGTGGACAGGGTCGCTATGGCTACACCTTC

v_gene: TRBV19
abundance: many
d_gene: NA
j_gene: TRBJ1-5
CDR3aa: CATGRRQALHQPQHF
CDR3nt: TGTGCCACCGGCCGCAGACAGGCGCTCCATCAGCCCCAGCATTTT

v_gene: TRBV18
abundance: many
d_gene: NA
j_gene: TRBJ1-1
CDR3aa: CASSPPMNTEAFF
CDR3nt: TGTGCCAGCTCACCACCGATGAACACTGAAGCTTTCTTT

v_gene: TRBV18
abundance: many
d_gene: TRBD2
j_gene: TRBJ2-1
CDR3aa: CASSVGGLAGNEQFF
CDR3nt: TGTGCCAGCTCGGTCGGGGGACTAGCGGGGAATGAGCAGTTCTTC

v_gene: TRBV29-1
abundance: many
d_gene: NA
j_gene: TRBJ2-7
CDR3aa: CSVGDNPYEQYF
CDR3nt: TGCAGCGTTGGCGATAACCCCTACGAGCAGTACTTC

v_gene: TRBV28
abundance: many
d_gene: NA
j_gene: TRBJ1-6
CDR3aa: CASSFSYLGPNSPLHF
CDR3nt: TGTGCCAGCAGTTTTTCCTACCTTGGCCCCAATTCACCCCTCCACTTT

v_gene: TRBV7-1
abundance: few
d_gene: NA
j_gene: TRBJ2-1
CDR3aa: CASAIYNEQFF
CDR3nt: TGTGCCAGCGCCATTTACAATGAGCAGTTCTTC

v_gene: TRBV5-6
abundance: many
d_gene: NA
j_gene: TRBJ2-1
CDR3aa: CASSLDAGNEQFF
CDR3nt: TGTGCCAGCAGCTTGGACGCCGGTAATGAGCAGTTCTTC

v_gene: TRBV12-3/TRBV12-4
abundance: many
d_gene: TRBD1
j_gene: TRBJ2-7
CDR3aa: CASTLGPGQGHSYEQYF
CDR3nt: TGTGCCAGCACCCTAGGGCCGGGACAGGGGCACTCCTACGAGCAGTACTTC

v_gene: TRBV5-1
abundance: many
d_gene: NA
j_gene: TRBJ2-5
CDR3aa: CASSLGTEQETQYF
CDR3nt: TGCGCCAGCAGCTTGGGGACAGAACAAGAGACCCAGTACTTC

v_gene: TRBV7-9
abundance: many
d_gene: NA
j_gene: TRBJ2-7
CDR3aa: CASSHGTAEQYF
CDR3nt: TGTGCCAGCAGTCATGGCACCGCCGAGCAGTACTTC

v_gene: TRBV10-1
abundance: many
d_gene: NA
j_gene: TRBJ2-3
CDR3aa: CASSDLVLNTQYF
CDR3nt: TGCGCCAGCAGTGACCTGGTACTGAATACGCAGTATTTT

v_gene: TRBV20-1
abundance: many
d_gene: TRBD2
j_gene: TRBJ2-1
CDR3aa: CSARGLAGGNNEQFF
CDR3nt: TGCAGTGCTCGGGGTCTAGCGGGGGGCAACAATGAGCAGTTCTTC

v_gene: TRBV12-2
abundance: many
d_gene: NA
j_gene: TRBJ2-7
CDR3aa: CASRFKGPPGGHEQYF
CDR3nt: TGTGCAAGTCGCTTTAAGGGACCACCGGGAGGTCACGAGCAGTACTTC

v_gene: TRBV20-1
abundance: many
d_gene: NA
j_gene: TRBJ2-5
CDR3aa: CSARSGEVQYF
CDR3nt: TGCAGTGCTAGATCCGGGGAAGTACAGTACTTC

v_gene: TRBV3-1
abundance: many
d_gene: NA
j_gene: TRBJ1-5
CDR3aa: CASSQGRNQPQHF
CDR3nt: TGTGCCAGCAGCCAAGGACGCAATCAGCCCCAGCATTTT

v_gene: TRBV7-2
abundance: many
d_gene: NA
j_gene: TRBJ1-6
CDR3aa: CASSLTVRSPLHF
CDR3nt: TGTGCCAGCAGCTTAACCGTTCGTTCACCCCTCCACTTT

v_gene: TRBV5-4
abundance: few
d_gene: TRBD1
j_gene: TRBJ2-3
CDR3aa: CASSLEGATDTQYF
CDR3nt: TGTGCCAGCAGCTTGGAGGGGGCCACAGATACGCAGTATTTT

v_gene: TRBV20-1
abundance: many
d_gene: NA
j_gene: TRBJ2-7
CDR3aa: CSARDVGQTYEQYF
CDR3nt: TGCAGTGCTAGAGATGTCGGGCAGACCTACGAGCAGTACTTC

v_gene: TRBV20-1
abundance: many
d_gene: NA
j_gene: TRBJ2-1
CDR3aa: CSARGYGEQFF
CDR3nt: TGCAGTGCTAGGGGATACGGTGAGCAGTTCTTC

v_gene: TRBV27
abundance: many
d_gene: NA
j_gene: TRBJ2-7
CDR3aa: CASSFSAASEQYF
CDR3nt: TGTGCCAGCAGTTTCTCGGCGGCTAGCGAGCAGTACTTC

v_gene: TRBV27
abundance: NA
d_gene: NA
j_gene: TRBJ1-1
CDR3aa: CASSVARLDRTNTEAFF
CDR3nt: TGTGCCAGCAGTGTAGCCAGATTAGACAGGACAAACACTGAAGCTTTCTTT

v_gene: TRBV10-3
abundance: many
d_gene: NA
j_gene: TRBJ1-2
CDR3aa: CAVGSYGYTF
CDR3nt: TGTGCCGTGGGAAGCTATGGCTACACCTTC

v_gene: TRBV20-1
abundance: many
d_gene: NA
j_gene: TRBJ2-1
CDR3aa: CSAAGTAHHYNEQFF
CDR3nt: TGCAGTGCAGCCGGGACTGCTCACCACTACAATGAGCAGTTCTTC

v_gene: TRBV2
abundance: NA
d_gene: NA
j_gene: TRBJ1-2
CDR3aa: CASSRREHTF
CDR3nt: TGTGCCAGCAGCCGCCGGGAGCACACCTTC

v_gene: TRBV7-2
abundance: many
d_gene: NA
j_gene: TRBJ2-3
CDR3aa: CASSFPLGSRSGTDTQYF
CDR3nt: TGTGCCAGCAGCTTTCCCCTCGGTAGTAGGTCTGGCACAGATACGCAGTATTTT

v_gene: TRBV20-1
abundance: NA
d_gene: NA
j_gene: TRBJ2-2
CDR3aa: CSAWTANTGELFF
CDR3nt: TGCAGTGCGTGGACAGCGAACACCGGGGAGCTGTTTTTT

v_gene: TRBV7-2
abundance: NA
d_gene: TRBD2
j_gene: TRBJ2-5
CDR3aa: CASSSQSRGGAPGETQYF
CDR3nt: TGTGCCAGCAGCTCGCAAAGTCGGGGGGGAGCACCCGGGGAGACCCAGTACTTC

v_gene: TRBV5-1
abundance: NA
d_gene: TRBD1
j_gene: TRBJ1-1
CDR3aa: CASSRTGPDMNTEAFF
CDR3nt: TGCGCCAGCAGCCGGACAGGGCCCGACATGAACACTGAAGCTTTCTTT

v_gene: TRBV5-6
abundance: many
d_gene: NA
j_gene: TRBJ2-7
CDR3aa: CASSLLPGTRDEQYF
CDR3nt: TGTGCCAGCAGCTTGCTTCCTGGGACCAGGGACGAGCAGTACTTC

v_gene: TRBV3-1
abundance: many
d_gene: TRBD1
j_gene: TRBJ1-4
CDR3aa: CASSHGTGTGVEKLFF
CDR3nt: TGTGCCAGCAGCCATGGAACCGGGACAGGGGTGGAAAAACTGTTTTTT

v_gene: TRBV11-2
abundance: many
d_gene: NA
j_gene: TRBJ1-1
CDR3aa: CASSLGGGAEAFF
CDR3nt: TGTGCCAGCAGCTTAGGTGGGGGGGCAGAGGCTTTCTTT

v_gene: TRBV15
abundance: many
d_gene: TRBD1
j_gene: TRBJ2-7
CDR3aa: CATSRFRPGQVHYEQYF
CDR3nt: TGTGCCACCAGCAGATTCCGTCCGGGACAGGTACACTACGAGCAGTACTTC

v_gene: TRBV12-5
abundance: many
d_gene: NA
j_gene: TRBJ1-5
CDR3aa: CASGLVVAGDQPQHF
CDR3nt: TGTGCTAGTGGTTTGGTAGTCGCGGGGGACCAGCCCCAGCATTTT

v_gene: TRBV28
abundance: many
d_gene: NA
j_gene: TRBJ1-1
CDR3aa: CASSSPWASDTEAFF
CDR3nt: TGTGCCAGCAGTTCTCCGTGGGCCTCGGACACTGAAGCTTTCTTT

v_gene: TRBV30
abundance: many
d_gene: NA
j_gene: TRBJ2-7
CDR3aa: CAWSGPSRSFGEQYF
CDR3nt: TGTGCCTGGAGTGGGCCCAGCCGATCCTTTGGCGAGCAGTACTTC

v_gene: TRBV2
abundance: many
d_gene: NA
j_gene: TRBJ1-5
CDR3aa: CASSEKRDNQPQHF
CDR3nt: TGTGCCAGCAGTGAGAAAAGGGACAATCAGCCCCAGCATTTT

v_gene: TRBV30
abundance: many
d_gene: TRBD1
j_gene: TRBJ1-4
CDR3aa: CAWSDPTGVGEKLFF
CDR3nt: TGTGCCTGGAGTGACCCAACAGGGGTCGGTGAAAAACTGTTTTTT

v_gene: TRBV18
abundance: NA
d_gene: TRBD1
j_gene: TRBJ1-1
CDR3aa: CASSQRTGINTEAFF
CDR3nt: TGTGCCAGCTCACAAAGGACAGGCATAAACACTGAAGCTTTCTTT

v_gene: TRBV4-2
abundance: many
d_gene: TRBD2
j_gene: TRBJ2-2
CDR3aa: CASSHHREAGGRGTGELFF
CDR3nt: TGTGCCAGCAGCCACCACCGGGAGGCGGGGGGGCGTGGTACCGGGGAGCTGTTTTTT

v_gene: TRBV30
abundance: many
d_gene: NA
j_gene: TRBJ1-5
CDR3aa: CAWSQGLQPQHF
CDR3nt: TGTGCCTGGAGCCAGGGGCTCCAGCCCCAGCATTTT

v_gene: TRBV19
abundance: NA
d_gene: NA
j_gene: TRBJ2-7
CDR3aa: CASSFAGTPLEQYF
CDR3nt: TGTGCCAGTAGCTTTGCTGGCACTCCTCTCGAGCAGTACTTC

v_gene: TRBV12-5
abundance: few
d_gene: NA
j_gene: TRBJ2-7
CDR3aa: CASLRPATYEQYF
CDR3nt: TGTGCTAGTCTCCGGCCAGCGACTTACGAGCAGTACTTC

v_gene: TRBV29-1
abundance: NA
d_gene: NA
j_gene: TRBJ2-7
CDR3aa: CSVVAGPYEQYF
CDR3nt: TGCAGCGTTGTTGCAGGACCCTACGAGCAGTACTTC